This T cell receptor (beta chain) comes out of a study of Ad26.COV2.S vaccination and SARS-CoV-2 variants. The study, taken as a whole, reports: Recipients given vaccine exceeded placebo recipients in spike-specific TCR breadth.

Treatment meaning: 19 received Ad26.COV2.S at low or high dose, single or two shots; about 5 received placebo; per-sample allocation not given. Samples were taken on day 63 after the first vaccine or placebo injection. Comment on this clone: Its antigen is undetermined.

Generated by immunoSEQ multiplex PCR, the TCRdb table keeps only in-frame clones and is missing some. The sample has hundreds of thousands of clones, 86% seen once; the top ten hold about 11%. Trimming took off 8 bases at V and 5 bases at J, with 17 bases between the two ends. Germline V gene data show CDR1 as SNHLY and CDR2 as FYNNEI. This CDR3 is built from 14 residues. The TCR was taken from a person between 18 and 65 years old who received the Ad26.COV2.S COVID-19 vaccine or a placebo. V gene TRBV2 combines with J gene TRBJ2-3; D may be TRBD2 (6 bases). The sample was peripheral blood, taken in a trial of Ad26.COV2.S vaccine versus placebo. In nucleotides, the CDR3 is TGTGCCAGCGAGGCGGGACCCCAGGGAGATACGCAGTATTTT. Protein: CASEAGPQGDTQYF.